This TCR beta chain appears in the sequencing data of a study of T cell repertoires in breast cancer (TCRdb year 2016). Study-wide context: Tumors, lymph nodes and peripheral blood lymphocytes from breast cancer patients, as well as peripheral blood from healthy control donors, were profiled. The majority of the approximately 21 patient tumors analyzed for shared TCRs were ER+/PR+. Nine healthy donors, of an age range similar to that of the patients, were included as controls. On average, sequencing produced about 500,000 sequences per sample and around 10 reads per input cell. Because breast cancer has a low mutational burden and rarely has common mutations, the study reasoned that TCRs shared between breast cancer patients would target shared antigens. Tumors and tumor-involved lymph nodes were minced, digested with Liberase and DNase, and then passed through 70-um and 40-um filters. Blood samples were separated by Ficoll, whereas tumor-free lymph nodes were processed without any enzymatic digestion.

The library was obtained by emulsion pairing. Unpaired genes were suppressed in a second nested PCR with blocking oligos, after which Illumina adaptors and barcodes were added in a third nested PCR. Between about 5,000 and 270,000 T cells, along with C-region, Stepout and V-region primers, were included in each emulsion RT-PCR master mix. The Micellula Emulsion and Purification Kit was used to make the emulsions, and Qiagen OneStep RT-PCR reagents were used for RT-PCR. Pooled libraries were sequenced on an Illumina MiSeq with paired-end 2 x 250 reads. From the authors' description of their analysis: In Galaxy, read pairs were joined and then clipped at the engineered overlap into separate alpha and beta files, and any unclipped reads were discarded. To assign alpha-beta pairs, the researchers used CompleteTCR, a MiTCR-based pipeline that relies on an R script to link chains sharing read cluster identifiers. TCR sequences observed only once, about 1-3.2%, were removed as potential sequencing errors. The raw public data were reprocessed by TCRdb itself: fastp quality trimming at Q25, MiXCR clonotype calling, in-frame beta chains only. Rows matching on CDR3 protein sequence are summarized as one entry with the most common DNA and genes. The V and J calls were not made by the authors but by TCRdb's processing. The sample table holds about 40,000 distinct CDR3 sequences, of which under 50% were seen once. Of the sample, around three fifths is held by the ten largest clones.

To analyze paired alpha-beta TCRs of CD8+ T cells, the study used an expanded emulsion RT-PCR method with primers covering all TCR V genes. CD8+ T cells were isolated with a CD8 positive selection kit and incubated overnight in about 10 IU/mL IL-2 before emulsion RT-PCR. This clonotype was found a few times. The clone's antigen remains unknown. No per-base quality is available; no much larger clone lies one base away. Trimming at the junction amounts to 0 bases on V and 4 bases on J, and the germline ends lie 13 bases apart. The CDR3, from cysteine to phenylalanine, totals 15 residues. CDR3 DNA only is kept here, 45 bases in frame from base 1. CDR1 and CDR2 (DFQATT, SNEGSKA) derive from the germline V gene (reference sequence). What the authors observed across the whole study: Emulsion RT-PCR was regarded as qualitative rather than quantitative, because clone recovery was skewed by transcript abundance and primer differences. About fourfold more TCRs were shared with matched tumor repertoires by tumor-involved sentinel lymph nodes than by tumor-free nodes (roughly 8% versus 2%). TRBV7 predominance was observed among shared TCRs, which possibly reflected tumor recognition or mispriming bias from eight TRBV7 primers. More than 15 TCR pairs were shared across seven or more patient tumors and were rarely found in control blood, which suggested possible tumor specificity. Shared TCRs were encoded by various nucleotide sequences, which suggests selection and expansion based on antigen. Genuine antitumor clones may have been missed because singleton TCRs were discarded and only part of each tumor was sampled.

The sequence links TRBV20-1 to TRBJ2-4; the D region possibly corresponds to TRBD2 (6 bases align). Sequenced material: CD8+ T cells. The TCR originated in a pool of human donors with breast cancer or a healthy control (not recorded which). The CDR3 loop reads CSAREAGTGKNIQYF. The DNA sequence is TGCAGTGCTAGAGAAGCCGGGACTGGAAAAAACATTCAGTACTTC.